This TCR beta chain stems from a study of early T cells in non-severe SARS-CoV-2 infection. One entry per CDR3 protein, called by TCRdb with MiXCR from the 5' RACE reads. The sample lists 70,000 to 95,000 distinct CDR3 sequences, roughly 14% seen once, with around 0.58% in the top ten. The sample holds many counts of this clonotype. This clonotype was obtained from an adult who was a healthcare worker with PCR-confirmed SARS-CoV-2 infection or an uninfected control (not recorded which). Sample: whole blood.

CDR3 sequence: CASSFDNPGTGGGYEQFF. The DNA of the CDR3 is TGTGCCAGCAGCTTTGACAACCCCGGGACAGGGGGTGGATATGAGCAGTTCTTC. The chain recombines TRBV12-3 or TRBV12-4 with TRBJ2-1; 11 nucleotides match TRBD1. The CDR3 is made up of 18 amino acids. V dropped 6 bases and J dropped 8; count of bases not matched to a gene: 18.